This TCR beta chain originates from a study of T cells in Graves' hyperthyroidism and ophthalmopathy. Study conclusions and caveats: Ophthalmopathy got predicted by the model a median roughly six months before its onset. Blood also carried most thyroid clonotypes expanded above 0.001.

From germline, CDR1 is SGHVS and CDR2 FQNEAQ. Trimming pared 2 bases from V and 2 bases from J, leaving 13 bases between. The CDR3 spans 16 residues. The investigators amplified TCR beta CDR3 regions from RNA transcripts. A set of HTBI primers served as the primers for a first-round RT-PCR of the TCR CDR3. In TCRdb, the multiplex PCR reads were re-called with MiXCR into one record per CDR3 protein. Of about 270,000 distinct CDR3 sequences listed, around 22% are singletons. This clonotype was seen a few times. Its antigen remains unidentified. The chain combines TRBV7-8 with TRBJ1-5; no definite D call. The material sequenced was blood. The TCR originated in a man aged 25-45 years with Graves' ophthalmopathy. The chain's CDR3 is CASSLNGAVGNQPQHF. As DNA, the CDR3 is TGTGCCAGCAGCTTAAATGGCGCCGTCGGCAATCAGCCCCAGCATTTT.